The source of this TCR beta chain is a study of T cells in Graves' hyperthyroidism and ophthalmopathy. Study observations and caveats: A 13 V-J model separated ophthalmopathy from stable hyperthyroidism. Most expanded thyroid clonotypes above 0.001 also appeared in blood.

Trimming removed 0 bases from V and 10 bases from J, with 16 bases in between. CDR3 size: 14 residues. CDR1 and CDR2 from the germline V gene are SGHKS and YYEKEE (reference sequence). As to this clonotype: Its antigen is not known.

Regions amplified from RNA transcripts were the TCR beta CDR3 regions. With the HTBI primer set, the TCR CDR3 went through a first round of RT-PCR. Each CDR3 protein gets one entry after TCRdb re-called the multiplex PCR reads with MiXCR. Of a few hundred thousand distinct CDR3 sequences in the sample, approximately 17% were seen once. The chain joins TRBV5-5 to TRBJ1-2; D ambiguous. The sequence was obtained from a man younger than 35 with Graves' ophthalmopathy. Material for sequencing was blood. CDR3 in DNA: TGTGCCAGCAGCTTGGCGGGGTTCGACGAGGCCTACACCTTC. It yields the protein CASSLAGFDEAYTF.